The 14 T cell receptor beta chains reported below all come from one sample, sequenced in a study of regulatory T cells in long-lasting Graves disease. Time point meaning: persistent/refractory GD, antithyroid drugs over 5 years with positive TRAb. Extracted RNA from PBMCs served as the source of the TCR library. Arm-PCR of CDR3 regions and iRepertoire HTBI primers were the basis on which TCR beta libraries were built. Each CDR3 protein gets one entry after TCRdb re-called the multiplex PCR reads with MiXCR. The sample carries under 500,000 distinct CDR3 sequences, about 20% recorded once. Sequenced material: peripheral blood mononuclear cells (PBMCs), taken when the disease was refractory, from a patient treated with antithyroid drugs. These receptors were collected from a female donor with Graves disease.

The chain employs TRBV2 and TRBJ1-2; D gene uncertain. Germline V lookup: CDR1 SNHLY, CDR2 FYNNEI. V was clipped by 5 bases and J by 8 bases, with 18 bases between them. This CDR3 is built from 14 residues. The CDR3 region has the DNA TGTGCCAGCAGTCTGACACACGGCGGGGAGGGCTACACCTTC. Its protein product is CASSLTHGGEGYTF.

This clonotype was recorded once. The J gene is TRBJ2-2, the V gene TRBV28; D is possibly TRBD1 (5 bases). The CDR3 spans 15 residues. Deletions cut 10 bases from V and 4 bases from J, with 19 bases between. The germline gives CDR1 MDHEN, CDR2 SYDVKM. The CDR3 region has the DNA TGTGCCACCAGGGCATGGGTATCAGGCACCGGGGAGCTGTTTTTT. Translation: CATRAWVSGTGELFF.

The rearrangement uses TRBV20-1 and TRBJ2-2; 10 positions match TRBD2. Trimming at V came to 4 bases and at J to 4 bases, leaving 3 bases not matched to a gene. The germline CDR1 and CDR2 sequences are DFQATT and SNEGSKA (reference sequence). This CDR3 is built from 14 residues. CDR3 coding DNA: TGCAGTGCTATGATAGCGGGGGGCACCGGGGAGCTGTTTTTT. Its translation is CSAMIAGGTGELFF.

J is TRBJ1-2 and V is TRBV27; D might be TRBD1 (5 bases). The CDR3 extends over 13 amino acids. The germline gives CDR1 MNHEY, CDR2 SMNVEV (reference sequence). Between the trimmed V and J ends, which lost 4 bases and 5 bases, there was a span of 11 bases. The CDR3 spells CASSSGRKYGYTF. The CDR3 DNA is TGTGCCAGCAGTTCGGGACGGAAGTATGGCTACACCTTC.

This clonotype was counted ten times or more. The chain's CDR3 is CAWNRGQGMGNIQYF. The DNA for the CDR3 is TGTGCCTGGAACCGGGGACAGGGGATGGGAAACATTCAGTACTTC. This chain connects TRBV30 to TRBJ2-4, with 10 bases lining up with TRBD1. J was trimmed by 6 bases and V by 4 bases; bases with no gene match: 9. In germline, CDR1 is GTSNPN, CDR2 SVGIG (reference sequence). This CDR3 is built from 15 residues.

This clonotype was detected many times. This rearrangement joins TRBV20-1 to TRBJ1-2; tentatively, D is TRBD1 (5 bases). Germline V gives CDR1 DFQATT, CDR2 SNEGSKA (reference sequence). V lost 1 base to trimming and J lost 1 base, with 10 bases between them. The CDR3 length is 14 residues. CDR3 protein: CSARARGGNYGYTF. CDR3 DNA: TGCAGTGCTAGAGCGCGGGGCGGTAACTATGGCTACACCTTC.

This clonotype was detected a few times. The rearrangement uses TRBV20-1 and TRBJ2-5, with unresolved D. The CDR3 consists of 13 residues. With 3 bases removed from V and 2 bases from J, the gap between germline ends came to 10 bases. Germline CDR1 reads DFQATT; CDR2 reads SNEGSKA (reference sequence). The DNA of the CDR3 is TGCAGTGCTAGTACACGGCGGCAAGAGACCCAGTACTTC. Translated: CSASTRRQETQYF.

This clonotype was seen more than once but under ten times. The chain has TRBV20-1 and TRBJ2-7, with D possibly TRBD2 on 5 matching bases. The CDR3 contains 12 residues. CDR1 and CDR2 (germline): DFQATT, SNEGSKA (reference sequence). Trimming cost V 3 bases and J 2 bases, with 8 bases left between them. The CDR3 sequence: CSASAEAYEQYF. The CDR3 bases are TGCAGTGCTAGTGCGGAGGCCTACGAGCAGTACTTC.

This clonotype was counted ten times or more. The J gene is TRBJ1-2, the V gene TRBV12-3 or TRBV12-4; D unclear. Trimming cost V 5 bases and J 6 bases, with 16 bases left between them. The CDR3 is 14 amino acids. DNA of the CDR3: TGTGCCAGCAGTCCAGGAGCTGGGCAGCATGGCTACACCTTC. As protein: CASSPGAGQHGYTF.

This clonotype was recorded at least ten times. This chain uses TRBV28 with TRBJ1-1; D perhaps matches TRBD1 (6 bases). Looked up from germline, CDR1 is MDHEN and CDR2 is SYDVKM. The CDR3 extends over 16 amino acids. Trimming removed 5 bases at V and 4 bases at J, with 20 bases between. The CDR3 bases are TGTGCCAGCAGTCTTCTTACAGGGCTTGACAGCACTGAAGCTTTCTTT. This encodes CASSLLTGLDSTEAFF.

This chain uses TRBV7-2 with TRBJ2-7; TRBD2 aligns across 10 bases. Germline assignment: CDR1 SGHTA and CDR2 FQGNSA. V gave up 5 bases and J gave up 6 bases; unmatched junction bases: 28. The CDR3 has 21 amino acids. The CDR3, as DNA: TGTGCCAGCAGCCCAAAACCGGGGCTAGCGGGAGTGAACCCCCCGCTTCGCGAGCAGTACTTC. It codes for CASSPKPGLAGVNPPLREQYF.

The chain is built from TRBV29-1 and TRBJ2-1, with D possibly matching TRBD1 (6 bases). The V end lost 3 bases, the J end lost 5 bases, and 14 bases lay between the germline ends. Germline-derived CDR1 and CDR2 are SQVTM and ANQGSEA. The CDR3 is made up of 14 amino acids. CDR3 DNA: TGCAGCGTTGATGAATCAGGGGTACACAATGAGCAGTTCTTC. Translation: CSVDESGVHNEQFF.

CDR3 nucleotide sequence: TGTGCCAGGAACACTCCTAGCTCTGGGGCCAACGTCCTGACTTTC. Its protein is CARNTPSSGANVLTF. This chain links TRBV7-3 with TRBJ2-6; no firm D call. The ends were cut back, 9 bases at V and 0 bases at J, with 12 bases in the middle. The CDR3 has 15 residues. Germline V gene lookup returns CDR1 SGHTA and CDR2 FQGTGA.

J is TRBJ2-7 and V is TRBV30, with D possibly matching TRBD1 (6 bases). The V end was cut by 5 bases, the J end by 0 bases, with 11 bases between. There are 13 residues in the CDR3. Germline loops: CDR1 GTSNPN, CDR2 SVGIG (reference sequence). CDR3 nucleotides: TGTGCCTGGGCCGGGACAAACTCCTACGAGCAGTACTTC. It specifies CAWAGTNSYEQYF.